This entry lists 10 T cell receptor beta chains sequenced from one sample in a study of cytomegalovirus exposure and HLA in healthy donors. Both 60 Vbeta primers and 13 Jbeta primers went into the PCR. Produced via immunoSEQ multiplex PCR; TCRdb's table is partial and in-frame only. The sample lists some 200,000 clones, less than 80% occurring once. Sequenced: PBMCs. Every receptor here comes from a man aged 35 to 55 in good health and CMV-seronegative.

This chain joins TRBV7-9 and TRBJ2-4; no clear D. This CDR3 comprises 16 residues. V was clipped by 1 base and J by 2 bases, with 12 bases between them. Germline V gene sequence: CDR1 SEHNR, CDR2 FQNEAQ (reference sequence). The CDR3: CASSLGGRVTKNIQYF. In DNA form, the CDR3 reads TGTGCCAGCAGCTTAGGTGGTCGGGTGACCAAAAACATTCAGTACTTC.

In its sample, this clone was seen a few times. The CDR3 DNA sequence: TGCGCCAGCTCGGTCGGGACTAATATCTATGAGCAGTTCTTC. This encodes CASSVGTNIYEQFF. V usage is TRBV5-1 and J usage is TRBJ2-1; 7 bases agree with TRBD2. Germline-derived CDR1 and CDR2 are SGHRS and YFSETQ. V was clipped by 7 bases and J by 8 bases; unmatched bases: 12. This CDR3 is built from 14 residues. The full variable domain, completed using reference TRBV5-1 and TRBJ2-1, is KAGVTQTPRYLIKTRGQQVTLSCSPISGHRSVSWYQQTPGQGLQFLFEYFSETQRNKGNFPGRFSGRQFSNSRSEMNVSTLELGDSALYLCASSVGTNIYEQFFGPGTRLTVL.

This clone has a handful of counts. This chain joins TRBV7-3 and TRBJ2-7, with D unclear. CDR1 is SGHTA, CDR2 FQGTGA, per germline. The V end was cut by 5 bases, the J end by 0 bases, with 8 bases between. This CDR3 is 13 amino acids long. CDR3 residues: CASSPVPSYEQYF. CDR3 nucleotides: TGTGCCAGCAGCCCAGTCCCCTCCTACGAGCAGTACTTC.

The chain carries TRBV7-2 and TRBJ2-5; 14 positions agree with TRBD2. The CDR3 runs to 16 residues. Germline V lookup: CDR1 SGHTA, CDR2 FQGNSA. With 6 bases clipped from V and 5 bases from J, the junction kept 8 bases outside the gene matches. The CDR3 DNA follows: TGTGCCAGCAGGGCGGGACTAGCGGGGGTCTATGAGACCCAGTACTTC. It is translated as CASRAGLAGVYETQYF.

Details on this clone: An end of the junction does not agree with germline; a read error may underlie this. V gene TRBV7-2 combines with J gene TRBJ2-5; D gene ambiguous. CDR3 length: 13 amino acids. Germline CDR1 and CDR2: SGHTA and FQGNSA. The CDR3 nucleotides read TGCGCCAGCAGCCCCAGGATACAAGAGACCCAGTACTTC. This encodes CASSPRIQETQYF. Drawing the rest from reference TRBV7-2 and TRBJ2-5, the complete variable domain is GAGVSQSPSNKVTEKGKDVELRCDPISGHTALYWYRQSLGQGLEFLIYFQGNSAPDKSGLPSDRFSAERTGGSVSTLTIQRTQQEDSAVYLCASSPRIQETQYFGPGTRLLVL.

This clone was picked up a small number of times. The V gene is TRBV9, the J gene TRBJ2-2; 8 positions match TRBD1. The CDR3 length is 15 residues. CDR1 SGDLS and CDR2 YYNGEE come from the germline V gene. V shed 7 bases and J 4 bases; nucleotides not matched to a gene: 9. CDR3: CASRDGQGGTGELFF. In nucleotides, the CDR3 is TGTGCCAGCCGGGATGGACAGGGAGGCACCGGGGAGCTGTTTTTT. Supplemented by reference TRBV9 and TRBJ2-2, the full variable domain reads DSGVTQTPKHLITATGQRVTLRCSPRSGDLSVYWYQQSLDQGLQFLIQYYNGEERAKGNILERFSAQQFPDLHSELNLSSLELGDSALYFCASRDGQGGTGELFFGEGSRLTVL.

The chain recombines TRBV6-1 with TRBJ2-5, with 11 nucleotides matching TRBD2. Looked up from germline, CDR1 is MNHNS and CDR2 is SASEGT. The CDR3 runs to 14 residues. The junction had 6 bases not matched to a gene; V was cut back by 7 bases and J by 5 bases. CDR3 in amino acids: CASMATSGTETQYF. The CDR3 DNA reads as TGTGCCAGCATGGCGACTAGCGGGACTGAGACCCAGTACTTC.

The chain joins TRBV15 to TRBJ2-1; TRBD1 matches at 8 bases. V dropped 0 bases and J dropped 7; count of bases not matched to a gene: 14. The CDR3 totals 18 residues. Germline values: CDR1 LNHNV, CDR2 YYDKDF (reference sequence). The CDR3 DNA is TGTGCCACCAGCAGAGATCGGAGGGGACAGGAGGGTAGAAATGAGCAGTTCTTC. Amino acids: CATSRDRRGQEGRNEQFF.

This clone was counted only a few times. The chain is built from TRBV18 and TRBJ2-3, with D possibly TRBD2 on 7 matching bases. Germline V gene sequence: CDR1 KGHSH, CDR2 LQKENI. Trimming left V 2 bases short and J 2 bases short, with 17 bases between. The CDR3 loop spans 17 amino acids. CDR3 nucleotide sequence: TGTGCCAGCTCACCATCCCGCGGGGGCGAGTACACAGATACGCAGTATTTT. This codes for CASSPSRGGEYTDTQYF.

The chain couples TRBV5-4 to TRBJ2-5, with unresolved D. V was pared by 4 bases and J by 3 bases, with 10 bases between. Germline V gene lookup returns CDR1 SGHNT and CDR2 YYREEE (reference sequence). The CDR3 contains 13 residues. The DNA of the CDR3 is TGTGCCAGCAGCCCCCAGATCGAAGAGACCCAGTACTTC. Its protein is CASSPQIEETQYF.